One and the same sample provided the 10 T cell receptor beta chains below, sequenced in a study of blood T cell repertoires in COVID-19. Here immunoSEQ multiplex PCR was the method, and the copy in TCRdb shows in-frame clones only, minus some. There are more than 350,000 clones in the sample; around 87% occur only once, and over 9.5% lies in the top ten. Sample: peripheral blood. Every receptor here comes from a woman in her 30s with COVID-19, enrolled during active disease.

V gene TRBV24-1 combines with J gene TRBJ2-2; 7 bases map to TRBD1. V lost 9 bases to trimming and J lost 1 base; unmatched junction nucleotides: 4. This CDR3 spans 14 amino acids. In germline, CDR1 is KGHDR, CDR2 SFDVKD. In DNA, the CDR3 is TGTGCCACCTCCGGGACAGAGAACACCGGGGAGCTGTTTTTT. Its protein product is CATSGTENTGELFF.

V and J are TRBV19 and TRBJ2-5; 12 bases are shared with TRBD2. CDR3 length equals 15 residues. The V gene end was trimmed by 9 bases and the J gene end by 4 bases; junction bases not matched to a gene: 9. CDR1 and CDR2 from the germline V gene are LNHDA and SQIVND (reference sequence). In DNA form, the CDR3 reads TGTGCCAGCCAGACTAGCGGGAGACCCAGAGAGACCCAGTACTTC. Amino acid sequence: CASQTSGRPRETQYF.

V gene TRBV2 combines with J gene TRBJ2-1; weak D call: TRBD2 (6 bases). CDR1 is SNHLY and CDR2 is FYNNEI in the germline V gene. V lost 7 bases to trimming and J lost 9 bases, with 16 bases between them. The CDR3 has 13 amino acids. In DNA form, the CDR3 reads TGTGCCAGCACACCGGGGAGGAGGAGTGAGCAGTTCTTC. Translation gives CASTPGRRSEQFF.

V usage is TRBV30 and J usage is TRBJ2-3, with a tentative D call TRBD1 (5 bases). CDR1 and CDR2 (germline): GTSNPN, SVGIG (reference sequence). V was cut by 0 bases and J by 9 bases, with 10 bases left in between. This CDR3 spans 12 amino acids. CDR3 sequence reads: CAWSVDRRTQYF. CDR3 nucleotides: TGTGCCTGGAGTGTCGACAGAAGGACGCAGTATTTT.

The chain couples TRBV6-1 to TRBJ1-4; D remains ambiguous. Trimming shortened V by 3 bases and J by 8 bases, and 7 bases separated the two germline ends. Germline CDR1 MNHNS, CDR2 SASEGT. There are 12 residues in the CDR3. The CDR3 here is CASSDTEEKLFF. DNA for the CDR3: TGTGCCAGCAGTGACACTGAAGAAAAACTGTTTTTT.

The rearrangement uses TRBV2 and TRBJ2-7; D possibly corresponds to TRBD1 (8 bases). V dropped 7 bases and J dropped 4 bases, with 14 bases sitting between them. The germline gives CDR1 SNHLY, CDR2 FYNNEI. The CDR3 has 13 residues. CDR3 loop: CASTNRGGYEQYF. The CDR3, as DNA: TGTGCCAGCACTAACAGGGGGGGGTACGAGCAGTACTTC.

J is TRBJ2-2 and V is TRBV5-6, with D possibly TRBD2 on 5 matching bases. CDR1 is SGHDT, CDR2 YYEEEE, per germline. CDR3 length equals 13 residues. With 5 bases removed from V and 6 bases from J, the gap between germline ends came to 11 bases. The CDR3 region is CASRTSGAGELFF. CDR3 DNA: TGTGCCAGCAGAACTAGTGGGGCCGGGGAGCTGTTTTTT.

The CDR3 DNA reads as TGTGCCAGCAGCGTAGGGACTAGCGGGAGTCATGAGCAGTTCTTC. Its protein product is CASSVGTSGSHEQFF. This chain joins TRBV9 and TRBJ2-1; 13 nucleotides line up with TRBD2. Trimming cost V 0 bases and J 8 bases; bases outside gene matches: 2. The CDR3 runs to 15 residues. Germline CDR1 SGDLS, CDR2 YYNGEE.

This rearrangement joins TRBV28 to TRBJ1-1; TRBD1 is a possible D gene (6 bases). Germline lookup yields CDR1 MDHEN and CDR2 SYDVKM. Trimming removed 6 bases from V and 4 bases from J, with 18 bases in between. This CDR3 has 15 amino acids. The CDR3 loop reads CASRPTSGHSTEAFF. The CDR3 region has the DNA TGTGCCAGCAGGCCTACTTCGGGACACAGCACTGAAGCTTTCTTT.

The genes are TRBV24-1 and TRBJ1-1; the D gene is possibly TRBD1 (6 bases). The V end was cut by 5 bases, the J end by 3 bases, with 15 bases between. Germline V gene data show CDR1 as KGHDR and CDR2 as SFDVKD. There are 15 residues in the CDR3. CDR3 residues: CATSASAAGDTEAFF. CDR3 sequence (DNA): TGTGCCACCAGTGCCAGCGCGGCAGGGGACACTGAAGCTTTCTTT.